These 2 T cell receptor beta chains share one sample of origin, sequenced in a study of CD4+ T cells in melanoma. Using immunoSEQ multiplex PCR, the repertoire was profiled, and TCRdb retains in-frame clones only, with some absent. The table records 90,000 to 130,000 clones, 92% of them present only once. Input material: peripheral blood. The receptors originated from a human donor with melanoma.

The V gene is TRBV2, the J gene TRBJ2-5, with a possible D match to TRBD1 (5 bases). V was shortened by 8 bases and J by 4 bases, with 11 bases between the two germline ends. From germline, CDR1 is SNHLY and CDR2 FYNNEI. This CDR3 contains 12 residues. The CDR3 bases are TGTGCCAGCGGGGCCCGTGGAGAGACCCAGTACTTC. Residues: CASGARGETQYF. Drawing the rest from reference TRBV2 and TRBJ2-5, the complete variable domain is EPEVTQTPSHQVTQMGQEVILRCVPISNHLYFYWYRQILGQKVEFLVSFYNNEISEKSEIFDDQFSVERPDGSNFTLKIRSTKLEDSAMYFCASGARGETQYFGPGTRLLVL.

V gene TRBV28 combines with J gene TRBJ2-7; 7 nucleotides align to TRBD2. Germline V lookup: CDR1 MDHEN, CDR2 SYDVKM. The V and J ends lost 3 bases and 2 bases, in that order; junction bases with no gene match: 7. The CDR3 consists of 15 residues. The CDR3 DNA reads as TGTGCCAGCAGTTTGCGGGGGAGGGCCCCCTACGAGCAGTACTTC. As protein: CASSLRGRAPYEQYF.